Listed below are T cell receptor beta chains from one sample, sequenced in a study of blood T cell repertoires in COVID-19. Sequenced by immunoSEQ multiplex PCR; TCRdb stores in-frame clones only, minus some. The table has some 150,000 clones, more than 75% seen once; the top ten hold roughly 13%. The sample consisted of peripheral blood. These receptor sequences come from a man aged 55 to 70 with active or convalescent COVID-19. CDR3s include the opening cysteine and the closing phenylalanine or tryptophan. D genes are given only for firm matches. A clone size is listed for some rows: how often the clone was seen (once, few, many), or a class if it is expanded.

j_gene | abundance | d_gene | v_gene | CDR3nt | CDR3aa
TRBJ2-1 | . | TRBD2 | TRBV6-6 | TGTGCCAGCACGAAGGGGACTAGCTACAATGAGCAGTTCTTC | CASTKGTSYNEQFF
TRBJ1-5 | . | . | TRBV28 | TGTGCCAGCAGTTTACCACTTGCTGGTCAGCCCCAGCATTTT | CASSLPLAGQPQHF
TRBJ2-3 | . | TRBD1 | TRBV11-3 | TGTGCCAGCAGCCAACAGGGGGTAATCACAGATACGCAGTATTTT | CASSQQGVITDTQYF
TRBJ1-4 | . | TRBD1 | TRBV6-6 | TGTGCCAGCAGCGCTCCGGGACAGGGTAATGAAAAACTGTTTTTT | CASSAPGQGNEKLFF
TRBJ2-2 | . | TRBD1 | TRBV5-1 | TGCGCCAGCAGCAAGACAGGGTGGGCCGGGGAGCTGTTTTTT | CASSKTGWAGELFF
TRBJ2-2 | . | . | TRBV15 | TGTGCCACCAGCAGAGATTTGAGGGAAACCGGGGAGCTGTTTTTT | CATSRDLRETGELFF
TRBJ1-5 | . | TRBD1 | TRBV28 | TGTGCCAGCAGTCGGGACAGGGGGGTGCAGCCCCAGCATTTT | CASSRDRGVQPQHF
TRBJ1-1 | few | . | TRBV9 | TGTGCCAGCAGCCCCCGCGGACTTGAAGCTTTCTTT | CASSPRGLEAFF
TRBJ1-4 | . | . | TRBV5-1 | TGCGCCAGCAGCTTGGCAGGGGTCGACAAAAAACTGTTTTTT | CASSLAGVDKKLFF
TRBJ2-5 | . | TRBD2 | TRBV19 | TGTGCCAGTAGTAATAGGCGGGAGATGGAGACCCAGTACTTC | CASSNRREMETQYF
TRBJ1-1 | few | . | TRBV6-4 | TGTGCCAGCAGCTTGGACAGAGACACTGAAGCTTTCTTT | CASSLDRDTEAFF
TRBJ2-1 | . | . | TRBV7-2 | TGTGCCAGCAGCTTAGTGGAGGGCTCCTACAATGAGCAGTTCTTC | CASSLVEGSYNEQFF
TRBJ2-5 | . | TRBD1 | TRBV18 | TGTGCCAGCTCACGGCGGACTGGGGCCCAGGGGGAAGAGACCCAGTACTTC | CASSRRTGAQGEETQYF
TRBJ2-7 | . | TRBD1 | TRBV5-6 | TGTGCCAGCAGCTTGGTTTCGGGACAGGGGTGGGAGCAGTACTTC | CASSLVSGQGWEQYF
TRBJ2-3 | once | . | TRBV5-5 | TGTGCCAGCAGCTTATCTTCCCGAGGGAGGGATACGCAGTATTTT | CASSLSSRGRDTQYF
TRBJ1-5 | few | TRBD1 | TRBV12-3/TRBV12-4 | TGTGCCAGCAGTCCGAGACAGGGAGCCCAGCATTTT | CASSPRQGAQHF
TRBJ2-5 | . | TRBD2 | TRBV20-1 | TGCAGTGCTAGTCCCCCTAGCGGGAGCGGAGAGACCCAGTACTTC | CSASPPSGSGETQYF
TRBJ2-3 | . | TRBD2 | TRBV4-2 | TGTGCCAGCAGCCAAGCAAGCGGGAGGAGCACAGATACGCAGTATTTT | CASSQASGRSTDTQYF
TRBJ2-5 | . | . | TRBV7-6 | TGTGCCAGCAGCTCAGGTGCCCAGGAGACCCAGTACTTC | CASSSGAQETQYF
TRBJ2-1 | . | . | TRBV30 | TGTGCCTGGACGACCTGGAGCTCCTACAATGAGCAGTTCTTC | CAWTTWSSYNEQFF
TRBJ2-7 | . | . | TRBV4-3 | TGCGCCAGCAGCCGGGTGGCGGGCTACGAGCAGTACTTC | CASSRVAGYEQYF
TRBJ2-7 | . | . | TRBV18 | TGTGCCAGCTCACGTCTGACACAGCTCCCTTCCGAGCAGTACTTC | CASSRLTQLPSEQYF